One sample yielded the 18 T cell receptor beta chains listed below, sequenced in a study of cytomegalovirus exposure and HLA in healthy donors. The study ran its PCR with 60 Vbeta and 13 Jbeta primers. Profiling relied on immunoSEQ multiplex PCR, and the TCRdb table lists in-frame clones only, not all of them. The data contain about 140,000 clones, approximately 82% of them singletons. The sequenced sample consisted of PBMCs. The receptors were gathered from a man aged 35-49 years in good health and CMV-seronegative.

This clone was recorded only once. The chain uses TRBV11-3 and TRBJ2-3; D is possibly TRBD1 (6 bases). The germline gives CDR1 SGHNT, CDR2 YENEEA. Trimming stripped 5 bases from V and 0 bases from J, with 9 bases between. CDR3 length: 14 amino acids. DNA of the CDR3: TGTGCCAGCAGCCAAGGGGGAAGCACAGATACGCAGTATTTT. It translates to CASSQGGSTDTQYF. The whole variable domain, filled in from reference TRBV11-3 and TRBJ2-3, reads EAGVVQSPRYKIIEKKQPVAFWCNPISGHNTLYWYLQNLGQGPELLIRYENEEAVDDSQLPKDRFSAERLKGVDSTLKIQPAELGDSAVYLCASSQGGSTDTQYFGPGTRLTVL.

The chain carries TRBV6-1 and TRBJ1-5; 8 bases are a match to TRBD1. Per the germline V gene, CDR1 is MNHNS and CDR2 is SASEGT. This CDR3 region has 14 residues. V was clipped by 5 bases and J by 7 bases; unmatched bases: 7. CDR3 loop: CASSLGQGKQPQHF. The CDR3 region has the DNA TGTGCCAGCAGTCTAGGACAGGGAAAGCAGCCCCAGCATTTT.

The chain has TRBV10-3 and TRBJ2-7, with 7 positions matching TRBD1. V lost 3 bases, J lost 4 bases, and 9 bases stayed unmatched. There are 15 residues in the CDR3. Germline V gives CDR1 ENHRY, CDR2 SYGVKD. CDR3 residues: CAISEYRDSEYEQYF. The DNA for the CDR3 is TGTGCCATCAGTGAATACCGGGACAGTGAATACGAGCAGTACTTC.

J is TRBJ1-1 and V is TRBV19, with TRBD1 identical over 8 bases. Looked up from germline, CDR1 is LNHDA and CDR2 is SQIVND (reference sequence). J lost 3 bases, V lost 3 bases, and 6 bases had no gene match. This CDR3 region has 15 residues. CDR3 sequence: CASSITGGFDTEAFF. The CDR3 DNA reads TGTGCCAGTAGTATTACAGGGGGTTTCGACACTGAAGCTTTCTTT.

This clone has only one observation. The chain is built from TRBV5-1 and TRBJ1-2, with D unclear. The CDR3 is made up of 14 amino acids. Per germline, CDR1 SGHRS and CDR2 YFSETQ. V gave up 0 bases and J gave up 4 bases, with 10 bases separating them. CDR3 in DNA: TGCGCCAGCAGCTTGGTGGCTTCCGCCTATGGCTACACCTTC. Its translation: CASSLVASAYGYTF.

The genes are TRBV15 and TRBJ1-4, with a possible D match to TRBD1 (5 bases). CDR3 length: 17 amino acids. Per germline, CDR1 LNHNV and CDR2 YYDKDF (reference sequence). V gave up 2 bases and J gave up 0 bases, with 13 bases separating them. CDR3 loop: CATSRNRRQTTNEKLFF. CDR3 sequence (DNA): TGTGCCACCAGCAGAAACCGAAGACAGACAACTAATGAAAAACTGTTTTTT.

The chain combines TRBV4-1 with TRBJ2-1, with TRBD1 matching 8 bases. There are 15 residues in the CDR3. The germline V gene encodes CDR1 MGHRA and CDR2 YSYEKL. V dropped 3 bases and J dropped 5; count of bases not matched to a gene: 6. The CDR3 reads CASSHQDRGNNEQFF. In DNA, the CDR3 is TGCGCCAGCAGCCACCAAGACAGGGGAAACAATGAGCAGTTCTTC.

This clone was seen a handful of times. The gene calls are TRBV5-4 and TRBJ2-3; 12 nucleotides align to TRBD2. Unmatched junction bases numbered 5, after V lost 3 bases and J lost 6 bases. The length of the CDR3 is 15 residues. Germline CDR1 reads SGHNT; CDR2 reads YYREEE (reference sequence). The CDR3 DNA follows: TGTGCCAGCAGCTCCACTAGCGGGGGGTCGGATACGCAGTATTTT. This gives the protein CASSSTSGGSDTQYF.

The CDR3 nucleotides read TGCGCCAGCAGCCACTTAAGGGGAAGTGGAAACACCATATATTTT. This encodes CASSHLRGSGNTIYF. The rearrangement links TRBV4-3 to TRBJ1-3, with D possibly matching TRBD1 (5 bases). The V and J ends lost 3 bases and 3 bases respectively, with 12 bases between them. Germline V gives CDR1 LGHNA, CDR2 YSLEER. The CDR3 is made up of 15 amino acids.

This clone was counted a single time. The chain has TRBV4-1 and TRBJ2-1; D ambiguous. The CDR3 is 17 residues long. In germline, CDR1 is MGHRA, CDR2 YSYEKL. V was shortened by 1 base and J by 0 bases, with 13 bases between the two germline ends. CDR3: CASSQGAFKSSYNEQFF. The CDR3 nucleotides are TGCGCCAGCAGCCAAGGGGCTTTTAAAAGCTCCTACAATGAGCAGTTCTTC.

This chain connects TRBV5-1 to TRBJ2-3, with 7 positions matching TRBD2. The V gene's germline CDR1 is SGHRS and CDR2 YFSETQ. The CDR3 extends over 13 amino acids. The V gene end was trimmed by 10 bases and the J gene end by 3 bases; junction bases not matched to a gene: 8. In nucleotides, the CDR3 is TGCGCCTCTCTGGGGGAGGGGACAGATACGCAGTATTTT. Translated, it gives CASLGEGTDTQYF.

J is TRBJ2-1 and V is TRBV6-1; TRBD2 matches at 7 bases. This CDR3 spans 14 amino acids. Germline V gene lookup returns CDR1 MNHNS and CDR2 SASEGT. V was clipped by 6 bases and J by 9 bases; unmatched bases: 11. DNA for the CDR3: TGTGCCAGCAGCCCAAGCCCTAGCGGTGGTGAGCAGTTCTTC. Residues: CASSPSPSGGEQFF.

J is TRBJ2-7 and V is TRBV5-1; a weak D match, TRBD2 (6 bases). With 4 bases removed from V and 0 bases from J, the gap between germline ends came to 20 bases. CDR1 and CDR2 (germline): SGHRS, YFSETQ. The CDR3 is 17 residues long. The DNA of the CDR3 is TGCGCCAGCAGCATAGGGACTCCCTTCCTCAGCTCCTACGAGCAGTACTTC. This translates into CASSIGTPFLSSYEQYF.

V is TRBV6-6 and J is TRBJ2-3, with a possible D match to TRBD1 (8 bases). Germline assignment: CDR1 MNHNY and CDR2 SVGAGI (reference sequence). The CDR3 has 13 residues. The V gene lost 10 bases and the J gene lost 4 bases, with 15 bases spanning the gap. Here the CDR3 DNA reads TGTGCCATCCGGACAGGGAGGGCAGATACGCAGTATTTT. It specifies CAIRTGRADTQYF.

The chain links TRBV19 to TRBJ2-3; the D gene is possibly TRBD2 (6 bases). Germline V gives CDR1 LNHDA, CDR2 SQIVND (reference sequence). Trimming removed 4 bases at V and 0 bases at J, with 8 bases between. CDR3 size: 14 residues. This CDR3 reads CASSNRGSTDTQYF. CDR3 bases: TGTGCCAGTAGTAATCGGGGGAGCACAGATACGCAGTATTTT. Full variable domain (rest looked up from reference TRBV19 and TRBJ2-3): DGGITQSPKYLFRKEGQNVTLSCEQNLNHDAMYWYRQDPGQGLRLIYYSQIVNDFQKGDIAEGYSVSREKKESFPLTVTSAQKNPTAFYLCASSNRGSTDTQYFGPGTRLTVL.

Concerning this clone itself: Different DNA sequences within this sample yield the same CDR3. The chain employs TRBV11-2 and TRBJ1-2; the D is unclear. Germline loops: CDR1 SGHAT, CDR2 FQNNGV. Trimming shortened V by 5 bases and J by 1 base, and 8 bases separated the two germline ends. CDR3 length: 13 amino acids. As DNA, the CDR3 is TGTGCCAGCAGCCTCGGCGGTAACTATGGCTACACCTTC. Protein product: CASSLGGNYGYTF.

The V gene is TRBV29-1, the J gene TRBJ2-5; tentatively, D is TRBD1 (5 bases). Germline CDR1 and CDR2: SQVTM and ANQGSEA. CDR3 length: 14 residues. Trimming cost V 5 bases and J 2 bases, with 15 bases left between them. CDR3 bases: TGCAGCGTTACCGACAGTAGTCGTCAAGAGACCCAGTACTTC. Translating gives CSVTDSSRQETQYF.

The CDR3 protein is CASSAGTASTDTQYF. The CDR3 DNA reads as TGTGCCAGCAGTGCCGGGACAGCTAGCACAGATACGCAGTATTTT. V usage is TRBV6-4 and J usage is TRBJ2-3; 7 bases are a match to TRBD1. This CDR3 is built from 15 residues. V dropped 4 bases and J dropped 0; count of bases not matched to a gene: 4. Germline-derived CDR1 and CDR2 are MRHNA and SNTAGT.